This T cell receptor (beta chain) was sequenced for a study of T cell responses to AZD1222 COVID-19 vaccine. The CDR3 is 12 residues long. Germline CDR1 GTSNPN, CDR2 SVGIG (reference sequence). Trimming removed 0 bases at V and 0 bases at J, with 3 bases between. Some clones are missing from TCRdb's copy, which holds only in-frame ones; the method was immunoSEQ multiplex PCR. Here the sample spans 100,000 to 150,000 clones, around nine tenths being singletons. The chain carries TRBV30 and TRBJ2-7, with D uncertain. This TCR derives from an adult in good health. The sequencing here drew on peripheral blood, taken on day 0 of AZD1222 vaccination. Here the CDR3 DNA reads TGTGCCTGGAGTGTAAACTCCTACGAGCAGTACTTC. It encodes CAWSVNSYEQYF.